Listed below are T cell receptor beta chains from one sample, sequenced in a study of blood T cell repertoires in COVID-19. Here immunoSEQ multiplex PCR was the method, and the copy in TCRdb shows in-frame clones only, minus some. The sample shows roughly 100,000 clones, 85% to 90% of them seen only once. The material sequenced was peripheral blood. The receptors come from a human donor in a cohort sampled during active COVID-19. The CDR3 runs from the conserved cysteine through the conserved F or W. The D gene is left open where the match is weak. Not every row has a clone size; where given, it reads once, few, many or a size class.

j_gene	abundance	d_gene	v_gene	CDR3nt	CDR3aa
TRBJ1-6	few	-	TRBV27	TGTGCCAGCAGTTGGGCAGGGGATAATTCACCCCTCCACTTT	CASSWAGDNSPLHF
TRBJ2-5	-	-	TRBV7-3	TGTGCCAGCAGCTTAGGCGGGGTGGAGACCCAGTACTTC	CASSLGGVETQYF
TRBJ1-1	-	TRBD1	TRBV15	TGTGCCACCAGCAGAAACCGACAGGGGAGCCGCGCTTTCTTT	CATSRNRQGSRAFF
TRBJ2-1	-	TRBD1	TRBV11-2	TGTGCCAGCAGCTCCCCGGGCAGGGGGAAGAATGAGCAGTTCTTC	CASSSPGRGKNEQFF
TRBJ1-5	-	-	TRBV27	TGTGCCAGCAGCCCGACACCTTATAGCAATCAGCCCCAGCATTTT	CASSPTPYSNQPQHF
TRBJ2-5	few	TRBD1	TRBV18	TGTGCCAGCTCACCCCCGGGACAGGTGAAGCAGACCCAGTACTTC	CASSPPGQVKQTQYF
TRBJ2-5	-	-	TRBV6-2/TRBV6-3	TGTGCCAGCAGTTACCCTAAACTAGGGCAGACCCAGTACTTC	CASSYPKLGQTQYF
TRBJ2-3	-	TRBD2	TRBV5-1	TGCGCCAGCAGCCCCACCTGGACTAGCGGGGATACGCAGTATTTT	CASSPTWTSGDTQYF
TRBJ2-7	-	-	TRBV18	TGTGCCAGCTCACCGAACGGAGGGGGCGTATACGAGCAGTACTTC	CASSPNGGGVYEQYF
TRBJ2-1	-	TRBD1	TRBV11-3	TGTGCCAGCAGCCCGGGGACAGGATCCTACAATGAGCAGTTCTTC	CASSPGTGSYNEQFF
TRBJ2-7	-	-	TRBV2	TGTGCCAGCAGTCTTACAGACTACGAGCAGTACTTC	CASSLTDYEQYF
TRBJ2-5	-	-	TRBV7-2	TGTGCCAGCAGCCCAAGGTCGGGGGAGACCCAGTACTTC	CASSPRSGETQYF
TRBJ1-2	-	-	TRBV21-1	TGTGCCAGCAGCCCGACTCTCCCGGGAGGCTACACCTTC	CASSPTLPGGYTF
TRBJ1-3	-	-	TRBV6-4	TGTGCCACCGTACACAGCTCTGGAAACACCATATATTTT	CATVHSSGNTIYF
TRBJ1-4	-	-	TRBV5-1	TGCGCCAGCAGCGTACAGGGTCGGTCATCTAATGAAAAACTGTTTTTT	CASSVQGRSSNEKLFF
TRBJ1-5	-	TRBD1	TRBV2	TGTGCCAGCAGGGTCGGACAGGGGCATCAGCCCCAGCATTTT	CASRVGQGHQPQHF
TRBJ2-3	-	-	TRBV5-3	TGTGCCAGAACCCCTCCTTGGGGCTGCCAAGATACGCAGTATTTT	CARTPPWGCQDTQYF
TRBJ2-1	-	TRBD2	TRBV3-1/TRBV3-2	TGTGCCAGCAGCCAAGGGCGGGGACTAGCGACCAATGAGCAGTTCTTC	CASSQGRGLATNEQFF
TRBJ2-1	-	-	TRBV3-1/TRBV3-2	TGTGCCAGCAGCCACGGACACCCCCATGAGCAGTTCTTC	CASSHGHPHEQFF
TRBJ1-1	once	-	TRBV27	TGTGCCAGCAGTTCTCCAGGGCTGGGCACTGAAGCTTTCTTT	CASSSPGLGTEAFF
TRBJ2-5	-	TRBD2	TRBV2	TGTGCCAGTGGGAGGGTTGGGGGAGAGACCCAGTACTTC	CASGRVGGETQYF
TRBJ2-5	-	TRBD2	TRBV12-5	TGTGCTAGTGTCTTGGGAGGGCAACAAGAGACCCAGTACTTC	CASVLGGQQETQYF
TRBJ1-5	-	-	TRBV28	TGTGCCGGGGGAGGTCAGCCCCAGCATTTT	CAGGGQPQHF
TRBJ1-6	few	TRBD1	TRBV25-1	TGTGCCAGCAGTGAATATGACCCTGTGGGACAGGGCCTTTCACCCCTCCACTTT	CASSEYDPVGQGLSPLHF
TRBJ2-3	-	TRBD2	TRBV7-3	TGTGCCAGCAGCAAGACTAGCGGGCCCCAGGATACGCAGTATTTT	CASSKTSGPQDTQYF
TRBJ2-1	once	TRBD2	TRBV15	TGTGCCACCAGCAAGAGGCGGGAGGGCTCCTACAATGAGCAGTTCTTC	CATSKRREGSYNEQFF